Included here is one T cell receptor beta chain sequence, with context. Antigen specificity is unknown. This sample is drawn from a study of Ad26.COV2.S vaccination and SARS-CoV-2 variants. The overall study: A COV1001 Ad26.COV2.S trial-arm participant provided the sample.

Treatment here: around 19 received Ad26.COV2.S at low or high dose, single or two shots; about 5 received placebo; per-sample allocation not given. Sample collection was performed on day 63 after the first vaccine or placebo injection. TCRdb keeps only in-frame clones here, not all; method: immunoSEQ multiplex PCR. The sample lists some 270,000 clones, 70% to 90% occurring once. Germline assignment: CDR1 DFQATT and CDR2 SNEGSKA (reference sequence). Between the trimmed V and J ends, which lost 3 bases and 6 bases, there was a span of 9 bases. There are 12 residues in the CDR3. Study outcomes and limitations: Total T cell responses may have been underestimated by the TCR breadth and depth analyses.

Sequences were derived from peripheral blood, sampled in a trial of Ad26.COV2.S vaccine versus placebo. This sequence was found in a person aged 18-65 years who received the Ad26.COV2.S COVID-19 vaccine or a placebo. The chain joins TRBV20-1 to TRBJ2-1; D is possibly TRBD1 (6 bases). The CDR3 here is CSASTGINEQFF. CDR3 in DNA: TGCAGTGCTAGTACAGGGATCAATGAGCAGTTCTTC.